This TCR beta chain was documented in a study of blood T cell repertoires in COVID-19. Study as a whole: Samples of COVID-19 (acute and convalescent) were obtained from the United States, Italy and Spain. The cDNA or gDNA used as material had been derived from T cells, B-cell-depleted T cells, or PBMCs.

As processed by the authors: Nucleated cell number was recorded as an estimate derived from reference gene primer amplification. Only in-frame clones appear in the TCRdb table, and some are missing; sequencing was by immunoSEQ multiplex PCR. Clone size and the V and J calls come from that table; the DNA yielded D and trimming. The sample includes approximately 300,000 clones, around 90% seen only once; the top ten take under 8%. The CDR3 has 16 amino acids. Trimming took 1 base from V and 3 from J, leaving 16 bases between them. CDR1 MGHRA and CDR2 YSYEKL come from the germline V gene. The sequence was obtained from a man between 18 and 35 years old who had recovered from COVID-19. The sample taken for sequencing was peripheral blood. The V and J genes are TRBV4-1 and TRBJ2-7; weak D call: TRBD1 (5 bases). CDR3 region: CASSQGGPSRDYEQYF. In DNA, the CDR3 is TGCGCCAGCAGCCAAGGAGGTCCAAGCAGGGACTACGAGCAGTACTTC.